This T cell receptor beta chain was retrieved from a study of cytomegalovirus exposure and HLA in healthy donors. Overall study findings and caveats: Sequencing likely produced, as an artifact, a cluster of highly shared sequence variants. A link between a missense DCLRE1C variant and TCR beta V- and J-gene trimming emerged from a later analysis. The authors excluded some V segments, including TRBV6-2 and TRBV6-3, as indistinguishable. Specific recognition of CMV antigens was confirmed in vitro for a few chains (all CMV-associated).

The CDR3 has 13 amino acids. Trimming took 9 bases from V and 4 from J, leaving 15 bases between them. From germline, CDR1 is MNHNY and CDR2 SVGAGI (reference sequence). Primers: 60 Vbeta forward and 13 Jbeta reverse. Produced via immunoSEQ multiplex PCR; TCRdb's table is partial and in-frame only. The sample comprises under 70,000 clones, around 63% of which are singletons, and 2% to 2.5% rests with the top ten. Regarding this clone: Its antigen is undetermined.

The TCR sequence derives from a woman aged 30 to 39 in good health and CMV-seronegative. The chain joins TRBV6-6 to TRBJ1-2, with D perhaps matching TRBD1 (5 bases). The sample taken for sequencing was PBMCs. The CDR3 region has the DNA TGTGCCAGTACTCGGGGGGACGGCTATGGCTACACCTTC. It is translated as CASTRGDGYGYTF.